Presented here are 28 T cell receptor beta chains from one specimen sequenced in a study of regulatory T cells in long-lasting Graves disease. The time point here: newly diagnosed GD, antithyroid drugs for less than 3 months. From PBMCs, RNA was extracted and then used to make the TCR library. Researchers made TCR beta libraries by using iRepertoire HTBI primers and running Arm-PCR on CDR3 regions. TCRdb redid the calling of the multiplex PCR reads with MiXCR, one entry per CDR3 protein. The sample includes around 450,000 distinct CDR3 sequences, 14% to 15% seen only once; the top ten take 15% to 20%. These data are also associated with another study on T cells in Graves' hyperthyroidism and ophthalmopathy.

Sequences were derived from peripheral blood mononuclear cells (PBMCs), sampled at new diagnosis, from a patient treated with antithyroid drugs. The source is a woman aged 25 to 45 with Graves disease.

In its sample, this clonotype was seen a few times. V gene TRBV6-2 or TRBV6-3 combines with J gene TRBJ1-1; D possibly corresponds to TRBD1 (5 bases). V gave up 2 bases and J gave up 5 bases, with 9 bases separating them. The CDR3 covers 13 residues. Germline assignment: CDR1 MNHEY and CDR2 SVGEGT. The CDR3 region has the DNA TGTGCCAGCAGTTACGGGGACTGGACTGAAGCTTTCTTT. This translates into CASSYGDWTEAFF.

The V and J genes are TRBV7-9 and TRBJ2-2; no definite D call. CDR3 size: 15 residues. Between the trimmed V and J ends, which lost 2 bases and 6 bases, there was a span of 13 bases. Germline V gives CDR1 SEHNR, CDR2 FQNEAQ (reference sequence). The CDR3 sequence is CASSLPAVAPGELFF. The CDR3 coding sequence is TGTGCCAGCAGCTTACCGGCGGTGGCACCCGGGGAGCTGTTTTTT.

There are many counts of this clonotype. An end of the junction differs from the germline gene, which may be a read error. The chain recombines TRBV3-1 with TRBJ1-4, with D unclear. Germline V gene data show CDR1 as LGHDT and CDR2 as YNNKEL (reference sequence). This CDR3 is built from 13 residues. Here the CDR3 reads CASSDRVNEKLFF. As DNA, the CDR3 is TGCGCCAGCAGCGACCGGGTAAATGAAAAACTGTTTTTT. The variable domain in full, completed from reference TRBV3-1 and TRBJ1-4, reads DTAVSQTPKYLVTQMGNDKSIKCEQNLGHDTMYWYKQDSKKFLKIMFSYNNKELIINETVPNRFSPKSPDKAHLNLHINSLELGDSAVYFCASSDRVNEKLFFGSGTQLSVL.

The table lists this clonotype with many counts. One end of the junction fails to match germline, which may point to a read error. The chain has TRBV7-2 and TRBJ2-3, with TRBD2 as a possible D gene (5 bases). This CDR3 region has 15 residues. Germline CDR1 reads SGHTA; CDR2 reads FQGNSA. The CDR3 here is CASSLAAPPRYTQYF. CDR3 in DNA: TGTGCCAGCAGCCTAGCCGCCCCACCACGTTATACGCAGTATTTT.

This clonotype was counted at least ten times. The chain is built from TRBV3-1 and TRBJ2-5; D remains unclear. V shed 0 bases and J shed 4 bases, with 6 bases lying between them. The germline V gene encodes CDR1 LGHDT and CDR2 YNNKEL (reference sequence). The CDR3 sequence is 13 residues long. The CDR3 DNA reads TGTGCCAGCAGCCAAGAAGGGATAGAGACCCAGTACTTC. This codes for CASSQEGIETQYF.

CDR3 bases: TGCAGCGTTGGGGGGGGATTGGGGGGCACTGAAGCTTTCTTT. Encoded protein: CSVGGGLGGTEAFF. The chain employs TRBV29-1 and TRBJ1-1; weak D call: TRBD1 (5 bases). The CDR3 consists of 14 residues. Germline-derived CDR1 and CDR2 are SQVTM and ANQGSEA. V shed 4 bases and J shed 4 bases, with 16 bases lying between them. Looking up the rest from reference TRBV29-1 and TRBJ1-1 gives the full variable domain: SAVISQKPSRDICQRGTSLTIQCQVDSQVTMMFWYRQQPGQSLTLIATANQGSEATYESGFVIDKFPISRPNLTFSTLTVSNMSPEDSSIYLCSVGGGLGGTEAFFGQGTRLTVV.

This clonotype was counted ten times or more. The CDR3 coding sequence is TGTGCCAGCAGCTCACGGACAGGAGCAAATCAGCCCCAGCATTTT. Translation: CASSSRTGANQPQHF. The gene calls are TRBV28 and TRBJ1-5; 7 nucleotides agree with TRBD1. The CDR3 loop spans 15 amino acids. The junction had 9 bases not matched to a gene; V was cut back by 6 bases and J by 4 bases. CDR1 and CDR2 (germline): MDHEN, SYDVKM.

A note on this clonotype: This could be a read error, since a much larger clone is one nucleotide away. This CDR3 is missing its conserved last phenylalanine or tryptophan, likely due to a read error. This chain links TRBV7-7 with TRBJ2-7; no reliable D call. CDR3 length equals 13 residues. Germline assignment: CDR1 SSHAT and CDR2 FNYEAQ (reference sequence). CDR3 DNA: TGTGCTAGCAGCGCCTCTGTGCTGGACGAGCAGTACCTC. As protein: CASSASVLDEQYL.

V gene TRBV30 combines with J gene TRBJ1-1; 7 nucleotides line up with TRBD1. The germline gives CDR1 GTSNPN, CDR2 SVGIG (reference sequence). CDR3 length equals 15 residues. V was pared by 4 bases and J by 0 bases, with 8 bases of the junction left unmatched. CDR3 protein: CAWKGARLMNTEAFF. In DNA form, the CDR3 reads TGTGCCTGGAAGGGGGCCCGACTAATGAACACTGAAGCTTTCTTT.

This clonotype was observed at least ten times. The rearrangement links TRBV6-5 to TRBJ1-2, with TRBD1 matching over 7 bases. Trimming removed 2 bases from V and 4 bases from J; junction bases left unmatched: 7. The germline gives CDR1 MNHEY, CDR2 SVGAGI. The CDR3 length is 15 residues. CDR3 sequence reads: CASSYPPGQSYGYTF. CDR3 coding DNA: TGTGCCAGCAGTTACCCCCCGGGACAGTCCTATGGCTACACCTTC.

At least ten counts were recorded for this clonotype. The V and J genes are TRBV3-1 and TRBJ1-3; D is unresolved. Trimming stripped 4 bases from V and 3 bases from J, with 16 bases between. This CDR3 contains 16 residues. Germline CDR1 reads LGHDT; CDR2 reads YNNKEL (reference sequence). The CDR3 spells CASSRLQSAGGNTIYF. The CDR3 bases are TGTGCCAGCAGCCGCCTACAGTCGGCGGGTGGAAACACCATATATTTT.

This clonotype appeared many times. The chain couples TRBV7-3 to TRBJ2-1; 8 nucleotides line up with TRBD2. Germline CDR1 reads SGHTA; CDR2 reads FQGTGA. CDR3 length equals 15 residues. V was clipped by 5 bases and J by 9 bases; unmatched bases: 12. CDR3 nucleotides: TGTGCCAGCAGCGGGAAACTAGCGGCCCTTGGTGAGCAGTTCTTC. Translated: CASSGKLAALGEQFF.

This clonotype was counted ten times or more. The rearrangement uses TRBV12-3 or TRBV12-4 and TRBJ1-1, with no clear D. The CDR3 length is 11 residues. The ends were cut back, 6 bases at V and 6 bases at J, with 8 bases in the middle. In DNA, the CDR3 is TGTGCCAGCAGCCCTCTGGCTGAAGCTTTCTTT. Translation: CASSPLAEAFF.

In this sample, this clonotype turned up a few times. This may arise from a read error, as a much more abundant clone is one base away. CDR3 DNA: TGTGCCAGCAGTTTATCCGTGCCTCAAGCGGATGAAAAACTGTTTTTT. Encoded protein: CASSLSVPQADEKLFF. The chain has TRBV27 and TRBJ1-4; no firm D call. The CDR3 runs to 16 residues. V was shortened by 0 bases and J by 6 bases, with 14 bases between the two germline ends. Germline V gene data show CDR1 as MNHEY and CDR2 as SMNVEV (reference sequence).

Points on this clonotype: One base away lies a much larger clone, so this may be a sequencing read error. This rearrangement joins TRBV2 to TRBJ1-6; no clear D gene. Trimming cost V 7 bases and J 4 bases, with 8 bases left between them. The germline CDR1 and CDR2 sequences are SNHLY and FYNNEI. The CDR3 contains 13 residues. The CDR3 loop is CASNREYNSPLHF. CDR3 DNA sequence: TGTGCCAGCAACAGAGAATATAATTCACCCCTCCACTTT.

V gene TRBV10-3 combines with J gene TRBJ1-1, with 7 bases fitting TRBD1. Losses at the gene ends were 6 bases for V and 6 bases for J; bases not matched to a gene: 7. This CDR3 is 13 amino acids long. CDR1 ENHRY and CDR2 SYGVKD come from the germline V gene. The chain's CDR3 is CAIRVTGRSEAFF. CDR3 in DNA: TGTGCCATCAGGGTGACAGGGCGGTCTGAAGCTTTCTTT.

Points on this clonotype: Just one base apart from a much larger clone, this may be a read error. The chain employs TRBV7-9 and TRBJ2-7; TRBD2 matches 8 bases. The V and J ends lost 5 bases and 5 bases, in that order; junction bases with no gene match: 17. Looked up from germline, CDR1 is SEHNR and CDR2 is FQNEAQ (reference sequence). The CDR3 has 17 amino acids. CDR3 loop: CASSQEGQRELVDEQYF. CDR3 in DNA: TGTGCCAGCAGCCAAGAAGGTCAGCGGGAGTTAGTTGACGAGCAGTACTTC.

This clonotype was counted many times. This sequence joins TRBV5-1 and TRBJ1-2; no clear D. V was shortened by 0 bases and J by 8 bases, with 11 bases between the two germline ends. The CDR3 spans 13 residues. Germline CDR1 is SGHRS and CDR2 is YFSETQ. This CDR3 is CASSLDSRTGYTF. The CDR3 nucleotides read TGCGCCAGCAGCTTGGATTCACGAACGGGCTACACCTTC.

This clonotype was detected many times. The rearrangement joins TRBV2 to TRBJ1-5; D unclear. CDR3 length equals 13 residues. Trimming stripped 11 bases from V and 3 bases from J, with 14 bases between. Germline V gene sequence: CDR1 SNHLY, CDR2 FYNNEI. The CDR3 bases are TGTGCCGGCTCACCAGGTCACAATCAGCCCCAGCATTTT. Amino acids: CAGSPGHNQPQHF.

This clonotype was seen at least ten times. The chain has TRBV20-1 and TRBJ2-3; D is unresolved. With 0 bases removed from V and 0 bases from J, the gap between germline ends came to 10 bases. The CDR3 consists of 15 residues. The germline CDR1 and CDR2 sequences are DFQATT and SNEGSKA (reference sequence). CDR3 sequence (DNA): TGCAGTGCTAGAGATAACAGACAAAGCACAGATACGCAGTATTTT. Amino acid sequence: CSARDNRQSTDTQYF.

This clonotype was seen at least ten times. This chain uses TRBV29-1 with TRBJ2-7; 7 bases are shared with TRBD1. V trimming: 7 bases; J trimming: 2 bases; junction bases outside the gene matches: 5. The CDR3 loop spans 12 amino acids. CDR1 is SQVTM and CDR2 is ANQGSEA in the germline V gene. The CDR3 sequence is CSGQGSTYEQYF. DNA for the CDR3: TGCAGCGGACAGGGATCGACCTACGAGCAGTACTTC.

This clonotype was found many times. V gene TRBV18 combines with J gene TRBJ2-5; D is unresolved. This CDR3 is built from 13 residues. Germline assignment: CDR1 KGHSH and CDR2 LQKENI. V gave up 3 bases and J gave up 1 base, with 6 bases separating them. As DNA, the CDR3 is TGTGCCAGCTCACCGCGTAGCCAAGAGACCCAGTACTTC. This sequence encodes CASSPRSQETQYF.

This clonotype was picked up many times. The chain links TRBV20-1 to TRBJ2-7; TRBD1 aligns across 9 bases. The trim removed 1 base at V and 2 bases at J, leaving 12 bases unmatched. CDR3 size: 17 residues. Germline CDR1 and CDR2: DFQATT and SNEGSKA (reference sequence). The CDR3 sequence: CSARVAQPGQGAYEQYF. CDR3 DNA: TGCAGTGCTAGAGTCGCACAGCCGGGACAGGGTGCCTACGAGCAGTACTTC.

This clonotype was seen ten or more times. The CDR3 DNA is TGTGCCACCAGTGCTTCAGGGAGCAATCAGCCCCAGCATTTT. Amino acid sequence: CATSASGSNQPQHF. This chain uses TRBV24-1 with TRBJ1-5; D perhaps matches TRBD1 (5 bases). The CDR3 sequence is 14 residues long. Trimming shortened V by 5 bases and J by 1 base, and 8 bases separated the two germline ends. CDR1 and CDR2 from the germline V gene are KGHDR and SFDVKD.

This clonotype has only a few counts. This rearrangement joins TRBV5-4 to TRBJ2-3; 7 nucleotides align to TRBD2. CDR3 length: 16 amino acids. The V and J ends lost 3 bases and 3 bases, in that order; junction bases with no gene match: 10. From germline, CDR1 is SGHNT and CDR2 YYREEE (reference sequence). In DNA form, the CDR3 reads TGTGCCAGCAGCTCGCCCGGGAGGAGGCTGACAGATACGCAGTATTTT. Protein: CASSSPGRRLTDTQYF.

V is TRBV5-1 and J is TRBJ2-1, with 8 bases aligning to TRBD2. Germline V gene sequence: CDR1 SGHRS, CDR2 YFSETQ. This CDR3 has 16 amino acids. The trim removed 7 bases at V and 5 bases at J, leaving 14 bases unmatched. In nucleotides, the CDR3 is TGCGCCAGCGCGCTGGTGAGCGGGAGCGCCGACAATGAGCAGTTCTTC. Protein: CASALVSGSADNEQFF.

This clonotype was recorded at least ten times. This sequence joins TRBV12-3 or TRBV12-4 and TRBJ2-7; D tentatively reads TRBD1 or TRBD2 (5 bases each). The CDR3 totals 13 residues. V was cut by 6 bases and J by 6 bases, with 15 bases left in between. The CDR3 DNA reads as TGTGCCAGCAGCCACCCCGGGGCCGGCGAGCAGTACTTC. It specifies CASSHPGAGEQYF.

V is TRBV6-1 and J is TRBJ2-2; TRBD2 matches at 7 bases. This CDR3 contains 15 residues. Trimming removed 8 bases from V and 3 bases from J; junction bases left unmatched: 9. CDR1 MNHNS and CDR2 SASEGT come from the germline V gene. The CDR3 DNA reads TGTGCCAGCCATACGGGCGGGAGCGACACCGGGGAGCTGTTTTTT. Translation gives CASHTGGSDTGELFF.